The 25 T cell receptor beta chains below all came from one sample that was sequenced in a study of blood T cell repertoires in COVID-19. TCRdb's table, derived via immunoSEQ multiplex PCR, lists solely in-frame clones and lacks some. The sample has some 140,000 clones; about 80% are singletons. Sequenced input: peripheral blood. All receptors derive from a woman aged 55-69 years with COVID-19, enrolled during active disease.

The chain uses TRBV5-1 and TRBJ1-2; 8 bases are a match to TRBD1. This CDR3 is built from 15 residues. Trimming at V came to 4 bases and at J to 4 bases, leaving 9 bases not matched to a gene. Germline lookup yields CDR1 SGHRS and CDR2 YFSETQ. The CDR3 is CASSTGQGRIYGYTF. The DNA of the CDR3 is TGCGCCAGCAGCACCGGACAGGGTAGGATCTATGGCTACACCTTC.

This chain connects TRBV3-1 (or the pseudogene TRBV3-2) to TRBJ2-7; D gene ambiguous. With 4 bases removed from V and 6 bases from J, the gap between germline ends came to 10 bases. Germline V CDR1 and CDR2: LGHDT, YNNKEL (reference sequence). This CDR3 has 12 amino acids. This CDR3 reads CASSPLGGEQYF. CDR3 bases: TGTGCCAGCAGCCCCCTAGGCGGCGAGCAGTACTTC.

The J gene is TRBJ1-2, the V gene TRBV5-1; 9 nucleotides line up with TRBD1. This CDR3 comprises 15 residues. Germline CDR1 is SGHRS and CDR2 is YFSETQ. The J segment lost 1 base and the V segment lost 2 bases, leaving 3 bases of the junction unmatched. Here the CDR3 reads CASSFTGGVNYGYTF. In DNA form, the CDR3 reads TGCGCCAGCAGCTTCACAGGGGGCGTTAACTATGGCTACACCTTC.

The chain employs TRBV3-1 (or the pseudogene TRBV3-2) and TRBJ1-5; TRBD1 aligns across 9 bases. There are 17 residues in the CDR3. Trimming cost V 1 base and J 2 bases; bases outside gene matches: 6. In germline, CDR1 is LGHDT, CDR2 YNNKEL (reference sequence). CDR3 region: CASSQGVRTGGNQPQHF. CDR3 sequence (DNA): TGTGCCAGCAGCCAAGGCGTGAGGACAGGGGGCAATCAGCCCCAGCATTTT.

The chain recombines TRBV5-6 with TRBJ1-5; 8 bases agree with TRBD1. Trimming at V came to 4 bases and at J to 2 bases, leaving 8 bases not matched to a gene. The CDR3 consists of 16 residues. Germline V gene sequence: CDR1 SGHDT, CDR2 YYEEEE. The CDR3 nucleotides are TGTGCCAGCAGCCAGGGAGACAGGGGCGGCAATCAGCCCCAGCATTTT. Protein sequence: CASSQGDRGGNQPQHF. Using reference TRBV5-6 and TRBJ1-5 for the parts outside the CDR3, the full variable domain is DAGVTQSPTHLIKTRGQQVTLRCSPKSGHDTVSWYQQALGQGPQFIFQYYEEEERQRGNFPDRFSGHQFPNYSSELNVNALLLGDSALYLCASSQGDRGGNQPQHFGDGTRLSIL.

The genes are TRBV27 and TRBJ1-1; no clear D. Germline assignment: CDR1 MNHEY and CDR2 SMNVEV (reference sequence). CDR3 length: 15 amino acids. V was trimmed by 0 bases and J by 5 bases, leaving 13 bases between them. In DNA, the CDR3 is TGTGCCAGCAGTTTATCGCGCCCCCCACAGACTGAAGCTTTCTTT. Translating gives CASSLSRPPQTEAFF.

The chain employs TRBV18 and TRBJ1-2; D might be TRBD1 (5 bases). The CDR3 sequence is 13 residues long. Germline CDR1 KGHSH, CDR2 LQKENI. The V gene lost 6 bases and the J gene lost 3 bases, with 11 bases spanning the gap. CDR3 nucleotides: TGTGCCAGCTCCCCTGGGACTTACTATGGCTACACCTTC. It is translated as CASSPGTYYGYTF.

The gene calls are TRBV9 and TRBJ1-1; D is unresolved. CDR3 length: 14 residues. CDR1 SGDLS and CDR2 YYNGEE come from the germline V gene. Between the trimmed V and J ends, which lost 0 bases and 6 bases, there was a span of 12 bases. DNA for the CDR3: TGTGCCAGCAGCGTAGGACGCGGGAGCGCTGAAGCTTTCTTT. It specifies CASSVGRGSAEAFF.

The chain employs TRBV5-1 and TRBJ2-3, with D maybe TRBD2 (6 bases). CDR1 and CDR2 (germline): SGHRS, YFSETQ. V dropped 3 bases and J dropped 0 bases, with 17 bases sitting between them. The CDR3 has 17 residues. CDR3 residues: CASSSLGPGTSTDTQYF. CDR3 bases: TGCGCCAGCAGCTCCCTCGGGCCAGGGACTAGCACAGATACGCAGTATTTT.

The chain has TRBV10-1 and TRBJ2-2; D not certain. The V end lost 0 bases, the J end lost 3 bases, and 8 bases lay between the germline ends. This CDR3 has 15 residues. Germline-derived CDR1 and CDR2 are WNHNN and SYGVQD (reference sequence). Written as DNA, the CDR3 is TGCGCCAGCAGTGAGTCGACTTCCTACACCGGGGAGCTGTTTTTT. The encoded protein is CASSESTSYTGELFF.

This clone was counted only a few times. The chain is built from TRBV9 and TRBJ2-1, with 8 bases fitting TRBD2. The CDR3 is made up of 15 amino acids. The ends lost 4 bases at V and 4 bases at J; junction bases unmatched: 7. CDR1 SGDLS and CDR2 YYNGEE come from the germline V gene. The CDR3 nucleotides read TGTGCCAGCAGCTTCGATAGCGGGATATACAATGAGCAGTTCTTC. Translating gives CASSFDSGIYNEQFF.

The chain carries TRBV4-2 and TRBJ2-3, with 8 bases matching TRBD2. Germline V lookup: CDR1 LGHNA, CDR2 YNFKEQ. Losses at the gene ends were 2 bases for V and 3 bases for J; bases not matched to a gene: 13. The CDR3 runs to 18 residues. The CDR3 is CASSQNLGGAGVTDTQYF. The CDR3 region has the DNA TGTGCCAGCAGCCAAAATCTGGGCGGAGCGGGAGTAACAGATACGCAGTATTTT.

The J gene is TRBJ1-1, the V gene TRBV27; D is perhaps TRBD1 (6 bases). The CDR3 has 14 residues. The V and J ends lost 5 bases and 4 bases respectively, with 14 bases between them. CDR1 is MNHEY, CDR2 SMNVEV, per germline (reference sequence). The CDR3 region is CASSPGQWGTEAFF. CDR3 nucleotide sequence: TGTGCCAGCAGTCCCGGACAGTGGGGCACTGAAGCTTTCTTT.

The CDR3 here is CASRLAEMTSTDTQYF. The DNA of the CDR3 is TGCGCCAGCAGACTAGCGGAGATGACTAGCACAGATACGCAGTATTTT. V usage is TRBV10-2 and J usage is TRBJ2-3, with 8 bases lining up with TRBD2. Germline loops: CDR1 WSHSY, CDR2 SAAADI. Unmatched junction bases numbered 8, after V lost 6 bases and J lost 0 bases. This CDR3 comprises 16 residues.

The chain employs TRBV12-5 and TRBJ1-4; no clear D. The CDR3 has 15 residues. Germline loops: CDR1 LGHNT, CDR2 FRNRAP. The ends were cut back, 9 bases at V and 3 bases at J, with 17 bases in the middle. DNA for the CDR3: TGTGCTAGACCCCCTCAGCGGGCTCCTAATGAAAAACTGTTTTTT. This sequence encodes CARPPQRAPNEKLFF.

The chain is built from TRBV14 and TRBJ2-7, with TRBD1 matching 8 bases. The CDR3 is 16 residues long. V dropped 4 bases and J dropped 6; count of bases not matched to a gene: 14. Germline-derived CDR1 and CDR2 are SGHDN and FVKESK. The CDR3 loop is CASSLRQGKLVSEQYF. DNA for the CDR3: TGTGCCAGCAGCCTTAGACAGGGGAAGTTGGTTAGCGAGCAGTACTTC.

The J gene is TRBJ1-6, the V gene TRBV18; D might be TRBD1 (6 bases). The CDR3 runs 14 residues. The V end was cut by 2 bases, the J end by 7 bases, with 9 bases between. Germline CDR1 is KGHSH and CDR2 is LQKENI. CDR3 sequence: CASSPETGNSPLHF. CDR3 coding DNA: TGTGCCAGCTCACCAGAAACAGGGAATTCACCCCTCCACTTT.

CDR3 region: CASSLASGTLFIQETQYF. CDR3 nucleotide sequence: TGTGCCAGCAGCTTGGCATCCGGGACTCTCTTTATACAAGAGACCCAGTACTTC. V usage is TRBV5-6 and J usage is TRBJ2-5; TRBD2 is a possible D gene (6 bases). CDR1 and CDR2 (germline): SGHDT, YYEEEE. Trimming stripped 0 bases from V and 2 bases from J, with 20 bases between. The CDR3 is made up of 18 amino acids.

The gene calls are TRBV7-2 and TRBJ2-7, with D tentatively TRBD2 (5 bases). Germline V gene lookup returns CDR1 SGHTA and CDR2 FQGNSA. The CDR3 sequence is 15 residues long. V gave up 3 bases and J gave up 2 bases, with 14 bases separating them. This CDR3 reads CASSFPGKRAYEQYF. The CDR3 DNA reads TGTGCCAGCAGCTTTCCCGGGAAAAGGGCCTACGAGCAGTACTTC.

This chain joins TRBV30 and TRBJ2-3; 7 nucleotides match TRBD1. CDR3 length equals 14 residues. The trim removed 4 bases at V and 2 bases at J, leaving 6 bases unmatched. The germline V gene has CDR1 GTSNPN and CDR2 SVGIG (reference sequence). In nucleotides, the CDR3 is TGTGCCTGGAAACCGGGACAGAACACAGATACGCAGTATTTT. Protein product: CAWKPGQNTDTQYF.

The V and J genes are TRBV5-1 and TRBJ1-1; 8 nucleotides match TRBD1. With V trimmed by 4 bases and J by 7 bases, 12 bases remained unmatched. Germline values: CDR1 SGHRS, CDR2 YFSETQ. The CDR3 is 15 residues long. In nucleotides, the CDR3 is TGCGCCAGCAGCCTGGGCGGCAGGGGGCAGGGTGAAGCTTTCTTT. Its translation is CASSLGGRGQGEAFF.

The chain recombines TRBV7-9 with TRBJ2-7, with 10 nucleotides matching TRBD2. The CDR3 runs to 15 residues. Germline loops: CDR1 SEHNR, CDR2 FQNEAQ (reference sequence). The ends lost 1 base at V and 4 bases at J; junction bases unmatched: 4. Here the CDR3 DNA reads TGTGCCAGCAGCTTAGGAGTAGCGGGAGGTTACGAGCAGTACTTC. Translation gives CASSLGVAGGYEQYF.

The V gene is TRBV6-6, the J gene TRBJ2-7; weak D call: TRBD2 (5 bases). Trimming left V 5 bases short and J 12 bases short, with 14 bases between. Germline lookup yields CDR1 MNHNY and CDR2 SVGAGI (reference sequence). The CDR3 covers 11 residues. The CDR3 loop is CASSNGIYRYF. The CDR3 DNA follows: TGTGCCAGCAGTAACGGGATTTATCGGTACTTC.

In DNA, the CDR3 is TGTGCCAGCACCGGGGTTGGGACAGGGAGCTATGGCTACACCTTC. It translates to CASTGVGTGSYGYTF. The chain employs TRBV7-9 and TRBJ1-2; 9 bases are shared with TRBD1. This CDR3 contains 15 residues. V trimming: 7 bases; J trimming: 4 bases; junction bases outside the gene matches: 10. CDR1 SEHNR and CDR2 FQNEAQ come from the germline V gene (reference sequence).

This clone was seen a single time. The chain uses TRBV3-1 (or the pseudogene TRBV3-2) and TRBJ1-4, with D tentatively TRBD1 (6 bases). Trimming shortened V by 4 bases and J by 8 bases, and 14 bases separated the two germline ends. The CDR3 runs to 14 residues. Germline V CDR1 and CDR2: LGHDT, YNNKEL (reference sequence). CDR3 sequence (DNA): TGTGCCAGCAGCCCGACAGCCAGGGGAGAAAAACTGTTTTTT. Translating gives CASSPTARGEKLFF.